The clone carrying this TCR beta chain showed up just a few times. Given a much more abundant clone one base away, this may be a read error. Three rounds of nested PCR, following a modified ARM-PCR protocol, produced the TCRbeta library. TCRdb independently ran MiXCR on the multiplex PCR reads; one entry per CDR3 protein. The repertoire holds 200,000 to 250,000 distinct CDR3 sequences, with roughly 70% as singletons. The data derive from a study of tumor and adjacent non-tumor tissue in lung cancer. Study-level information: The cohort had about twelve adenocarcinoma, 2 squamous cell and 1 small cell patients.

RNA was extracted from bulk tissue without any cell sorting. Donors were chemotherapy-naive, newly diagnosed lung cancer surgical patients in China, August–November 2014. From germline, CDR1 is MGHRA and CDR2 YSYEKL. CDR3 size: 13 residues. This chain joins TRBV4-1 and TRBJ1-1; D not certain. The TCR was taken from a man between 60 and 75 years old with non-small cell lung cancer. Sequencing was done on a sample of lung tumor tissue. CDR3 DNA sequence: TGCGCCAGCAACCAAGAACTGAACACTGAAGCTTTCTTT. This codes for CASNQELNTEAFF.